The entry below gives a single T cell receptor beta chain sequence along with its context. Per the authors' pipeline: Amplified reference gene primers provided the basis for estimating nucleated cell counts. Using immunoSEQ multiplex PCR, the repertoire was profiled, and TCRdb retains in-frame clones only, with some absent. The V and J calls and the clone size are those of that table, but D and trimming were determined from the DNA. The sample gives 70,000 to 95,000 clones, 85% of which show up once; over 9.5% is in the top ten. CDR3 size: 12 residues. The V gene's germline CDR1 is SGHTA and CDR2 FQGNSA. V lost 7 bases and J 6 bases, leaving 12 bases between the germline ends. This sample stems from a study of blood T cell repertoires in COVID-19. At the level of the study: COVID-19 samples, acute and convalescent, were from the United States, Italy and Spain.

Sequencing was carried out using peripheral blood. The chain combines TRBV7-2 with TRBJ1-1, with D possibly matching TRBD1 (6 bases). The clonotype was recovered from an older woman with active or convalescent COVID-19. The CDR3 spells CASNRDEPEAFF. The CDR3 DNA reads TGTGCCAGCAACAGGGATGAACCTGAAGCTTTCTTT. Full variable domain (rest looked up from reference TRBV7-2 and TRBJ1-1): GAGVSQSPSNKVTEKGKDVELRCDPISGHTALYWYRQSLGQGLEFLIYFQGNSAPDKSGLPSDRFSAERTGGSVSTLTIQRTQQEDSAVYLCASNRDEPEAFFGQGTRLTVV.